This passage covers 2 T cell receptor beta chains from one sample sequenced in a study of graft-versus-host responses after intestinal transplantation. TCRdb's table, derived via immunoSEQ multiplex PCR, lists solely in-frame clones and lacks some. The sample consists of about 77,000 clones, around 93% of them appearing once. The starting material was PBMCs, obtained 98 days after intestinal transplantation. The receptors derive from a human patient who received an intestinal transplant, so some T cells may come from the graft donor.

The gene calls are TRBV6-5 and TRBJ1-1; D gene unclear. The CDR3 has 13 amino acids. Trimming cost V 3 bases and J 2 bases, with 7 bases left between them. Germline CDR1 reads MNHEY; CDR2 reads SVGAGI. In DNA, the CDR3 is TGTGCCAGCAGTTATGGCAGTAACACTGAAGCTTTCTTT. Protein product: CASSYGSNTEAFF.

A single count supports this clone. V and J are TRBV5-4 and TRBJ2-1; 10 bases are a match to TRBD2. In germline, CDR1 is SGHNT, CDR2 YYREEE (reference sequence). The V segment lost 5 bases and the J segment 6 bases; nucleotides outside the gene matches: 5. The CDR3 is made up of 14 amino acids. The CDR3 is CASRLAGGLNEQFF. In DNA form, the CDR3 reads TGTGCCAGCAGATTAGCGGGGGGCCTCAATGAGCAGTTCTTC.